This T cell receptor (beta chain) was sequenced during a study of CD8 T cells in Susac syndrome. An input of about 0.5 to 1 ug of RNA was subjected to reverse transcription using random hexamers. An immunoSEQ multiplex PCR generated amplified TCR beta CDR3 products spanning 54 Vbeta and 13 Jbeta. MiXCR was run by TCRdb on the immunoSEQ multiplex PCR reads, yielding one entry per CDR3 protein. The table lists under 550,000 distinct CDR3 sequences, approximately 85% of them singletons, with roughly 0.11% in the top ten. CDR1 is SGHNT and CDR2 is YYREEE in the germline V gene (reference sequence). The J segment lost 6 bases and the V segment lost 0 bases, leaving 5 bases of the junction unmatched. The CDR3 is 15 amino acids. Sequencing of TCR beta drew on CD8+ and CD4+ T cells from blood. Purification of the CD8+ and CD4+ T cells relied on negative isolation, and TEMRA cells underwent FACS enrichment.

This clonotype showed up just a few times. This chain connects TRBV5-4 to TRBJ1-1, with 10 positions matching TRBD1. The TCR originated in a human donor with multiple sclerosis. The sample taken for sequencing was CD8+ T cells from PBMCs. CDR3 region: CASSLGQGARAEAFF. The CDR3 DNA reads as TGTGCCAGCAGCTTGGGACAGGGGGCGCGAGCTGAAGCTTTCTTT.